This passage covers 13 T cell receptor beta chains from one sample sequenced in a study of blood T cells in healthy people across ages. The use of a sample-barcoded 5' primer and a J-beta primer mix characterized a second PCR of roughly 7 to 11 cycles. TCRdb reprocessed the 5' RACE reads via MiXCR and lists one record per CDR3 protein. This table has 1.6 million or so distinct CDR3 sequences, around 36% appearing once. The specimen sequenced was blood. Receptors were obtained from a woman aged 25 to 39 in good health.

This clonotype was found a few times. The V and J genes are TRBV20-1 and TRBJ2-1; 8 bases match TRBD2. The CDR3 sequence is 15 residues long. Trimming at V came to 5 bases and at J to 7 bases, leaving 13 bases not matched to a gene. From germline, CDR1 is DFQATT and CDR2 SNEGSKA (reference sequence). The CDR3 DNA is TGCAGTGCTGGGGGGGGCGGGGGGCCGACGAATGAGCAGTTCTTC. It yields the protein CSAGGGGGPTNEQFF.

This clonotype was seen a few times. This sequence joins TRBV12-3 or TRBV12-4 and TRBJ1-2; a weak D match, TRBD1 (6 bases). Trimming left V 3 bases short and J 5 bases short, with 13 bases between. The CDR3 is 14 amino acids. The CDR3 loop reads CASSFRIGGYGYTF. CDR3 in DNA: TGTGCCAGCAGTTTCCGGATAGGGGGATATGGCTACACCTTC.

The chain links TRBV9 to TRBJ2-7, with 14 bases aligning to TRBD2. This CDR3 comprises 17 residues. CDR1 is SGDLS, CDR2 YYNGEE, per germline. V shed 3 bases, J shed 0 bases, and the junction held 5 bases outside the gene matches. The CDR3 here is CASSGGLAGDSSYEQYF. In DNA form, the CDR3 reads TGTGCCAGCAGCGGGGGACTAGCGGGAGATTCCTCCTACGAGCAGTACTTC.

This clonotype was seen a few times. The rearrangement joins TRBV4-1 to TRBJ2-1, with 12 positions matching TRBD2. The germline V gene encodes CDR1 MGHRA and CDR2 YSYEKL. V lost 4 bases, J lost 3 bases, and 7 bases stayed unmatched. This CDR3 is 17 amino acids long. Here the CDR3 DNA reads TGCGCCAGCAGCCTGGGGACTAGCGGGTCTCACTACAATGAGCAGTTCTTC. This codes for CASSLGTSGSHYNEQFF.

In this sample, this clonotype turned up a few times. V usage is TRBV20-1 and J usage is TRBJ1-6, with a weak D call TRBD1 (5 bases). Germline-derived CDR1 and CDR2 are DFQATT and SNEGSKA (reference sequence). There are 15 residues in the CDR3. Trimming removed 3 bases at V and 5 bases at J, with 14 bases between. CDR3 region: CSASSGRRDNSPLHF. DNA of the CDR3: TGCAGTGCTAGTTCGGGACGGAGGGATAATTCACCCCTCCACTTT.

The rearrangement joins TRBV27 to TRBJ1-1; D is possibly TRBD1 (6 bases). The germline V gene has CDR1 MNHEY and CDR2 SMNVEV (reference sequence). CDR3 length equals 12 residues. Between the trimmed V and J ends, which lost 7 bases and 6 bases, there was a span of 12 bases. This CDR3 is CASKEGVAEAFF. CDR3 nucleotides: TGTGCCAGCAAGGAGGGGGTCGCTGAAGCTTTCTTT.

This rearrangement joins TRBV3-1 to TRBJ1-2; 10 bases line up with TRBD1. CDR1 and CDR2 from the germline V gene are LGHDT and YNNKEL (reference sequence). This CDR3 has 16 residues. The J segment lost 4 bases and the V segment lost 1 base, leaving 6 bases of the junction unmatched. The CDR3 nucleotides are TGTGCCAGCAGCCAAGTATCGGGACAGGGGATCTATGGCTACACCTTC. Translating gives CASSQVSGQGIYGYTF.

The chain has TRBV27 and TRBJ1-1; D gene uncertain. The CDR3 spans 14 residues. Trimming left V 6 bases short and J 1 base short, with 12 bases between. Germline values: CDR1 MNHEY, CDR2 SMNVEV (reference sequence). The CDR3 sequence: CASRFISENTEAFF. In nucleotides, the CDR3 is TGTGCCAGCAGGTTTATTTCTGAGAACACTGAAGCTTTCTTT.

The chain combines TRBV20-1 with TRBJ1-6, with D possibly matching TRBD1 (6 bases). The CDR3 runs 15 residues. V lost 6 bases to trimming and J lost 3 bases, with 15 bases between them. Germline lookup yields CDR1 DFQATT and CDR2 SNEGSKA (reference sequence). The CDR3 nucleotides read TGCAGTGCACCCCGGGGGGCTGACTATAATTCACCCCTCCACTTT. This translates into CSAPRGADYNSPLHF.

Comment on this clonotype: A read error may account for a junction end that differs from germline. The CDR3: CASRFAEGTSYNSLLHF. The CDR3 nucleotides are TGTGCCAGTCGCTTTGCTGAAGGGACGTCCTATAATTCACTCCTCCACTTT. J is TRBJ1-6 and V is TRBV6-1, with D possibly TRBD1 on 5 matching bases. The germline V gene has CDR1 MNHNS and CDR2 SASEGT. This CDR3 contains 17 residues.

This clonotype has at least ten counts. The V gene is TRBV29-1, the J gene TRBJ1-2; tentatively, D is TRBD1 (5 bases). Looked up from germline, CDR1 is SQVTM and CDR2 is ANQGSEA. CDR3 length equals 11 residues. With 7 bases removed from V and 8 bases from J, the gap between germline ends came to 14 bases. CDR3 DNA sequence: TGCAGCGCCGTCTGGGGGGAAGGCTACACCTTC. Its translation is CSAVWGEGYTF. Looking up the rest from reference TRBV29-1 and TRBJ1-2 gives the full variable domain: SAVISQKPSRDICQRGTSLTIQCQVDSQVTMMFWYRQQPGQSLTLIATANQGSEATYESGFVIDKFPISRPNLTFSTLTVSNMSPEDSSIYLCSAVWGEGYTFGSGTRLTVV.

This chain connects TRBV24-1 to TRBJ2-5, with 11 nucleotides matching TRBD2. CDR3 length: 15 residues. V shed 6 bases, J shed 2 bases, and the junction held 4 bases outside the gene matches. Germline V gives CDR1 KGHDR, CDR2 SFDVKD. DNA of the CDR3: TGTGCCACCAGTACCGGGACTAGCGGACAAGAGACCCAGTACTTC. Protein sequence: CATSTGTSGQETQYF.

This clonotype occurred many times. The V and J genes are TRBV29-1 and TRBJ1-2; D is ambiguous. Germline V gene lookup returns CDR1 SQVTM and CDR2 ANQGSEA. V lost 0 bases and J 2 bases, leaving 10 bases between the germline ends. CDR3 size: 14 residues. The CDR3 region has the DNA TGCAGCGTTGAAGATCTTGAGGGAAACTATGGCTACACCTTC. This translates into CSVEDLEGNYGYTF.